Listed here is a single T cell receptor beta chain. No antigen is known for it. Unique molecular identifiers were built into the TCRbeta library. From the PCR reads, TCRdb called clonotypes with MiXCR, one entry per CDR3 protein. The sample shows about 980,000 distinct CDR3 sequences, roughly 31% of them seen only once. This sample was included in a study of T-cell reconstitution after alpha-beta-depleted transplantation in children. General study points: Newly produced T cells mostly accounted for T-cell counts and diversity one year post-transplant. From surviving recipient T cells and thymic progenitors came the high day-60 TCRbeta diversity observed in some patients. The study reportedly traced alpha-beta T cells about two months after transplant to several hundred expanded graft clones.

Per germline, CDR1 SGHRS and CDR2 YFSETQ. The length of the CDR3 is 15 residues. V gave up 4 bases and J gave up 5 bases; unmatched junction bases: 6. The material sequenced was PBMCs, mostly from graft donor cells, taken 360 days after TCRalphabeta/CD19-depleted stem cell transplant. This TCR was sampled from a boy in the first two years of life who had a stem cell transplant for SCID, so the T cells may come from the graft donor. The chain has TRBV5-1 and TRBJ1-4, with 9 bases lining up with TRBD1. CDR3: CASSHGQGRNEKLFF. CDR3 nucleotide sequence: TGCGCCAGCAGCCACGGACAGGGGAGAAATGAAAAACTGTTTTTT.